Detailed here is one T cell receptor (beta chain). As processed by the authors: Reference gene primer amplification yielded estimated nucleated cell counts. Libraries were prepared by immunoSEQ multiplex PCR; TCRdb keeps only in-frame clonotypes and omits some of them. V, J and clone size are those of that table, while D and trimming were read from the DNA. This sample carries some 70,000 clones, approximately 90% of them seen once, and the ten largest clones take 0.58%. Germline V gene sequence: CDR1 SGHRS, CDR2 YFSETQ. The trim removed 3 bases at V and 1 base at J, leaving 9 bases unmatched. This CDR3 has 18 residues. The data belong to a study of blood T cell repertoires in COVID-19. Turning to the study itself: Researchers got acute and convalescent COVID-19 samples from the United States, Italy and Spain. T cells, B-cell-depleted T cells, or PBMCs provided the cDNA or gDNA that served as material.

The sequence derives from a man in his 60s with acute or convalescent COVID-19. The chain has TRBV5-1 and TRBJ2-3; TRBD2 agrees at 12 bases. Sequencing was done on a sample of peripheral blood. The DNA of the CDR3 is TGCGCCAGCAGCTCTGCAGCACTAGCGGGAGGTGGCACAGATACGCAGTATTTT. Protein: CASSSAALAGGGTDTQYF.